These 27 T cell receptor beta chains came from one sample sequenced in a study of blood T cell repertoires in COVID-19. Sequencing was performed with immunoSEQ multiplex PCR; in TCRdb, only in-frame clones are kept and a portion is missing. This sample has under 300,000 clones, with 80% to 90% found just once. Sequences were obtained from PBMCs or T cells enriched from blood (not recorded which). These receptor sequences come from a man between 18 and 29 years old who had recovered from COVID-19.

The V gene is TRBV11-3, the J gene TRBJ2-7; 8 nucleotides agree with TRBD1. There are 16 residues in the CDR3. Germline CDR1 is SGHNT and CDR2 is YENEEA. J lost 3 bases, V lost 5 bases, and 12 bases had no gene match. In DNA, the CDR3 is TGTGCCAGCAGCCCAGGGACAGGCCGACATATCTACGAGCAGTACTTC. It is translated as CASSPGTGRHIYEQYF.

V gene TRBV1 combines with J gene TRBJ2-2; TRBD2, the table's D call, lacks a check against the DNA. TRBV1 is reported as a pseudogene. The CDR3 contains 14 residues. CDR3 protein: CTTPGTLDTGELFF. CDR3 nucleotides: TGCACCACCCCGGGGACTTTAGACACCGGGGAGCTGTTTTTT.

The rearrangement uses TRBV19 and TRBJ1-5; D might be TRBD1 (5 bases). This CDR3 has 17 residues. Germline-derived CDR1 and CDR2 are LNHDA and SQIVND (reference sequence). V was trimmed by 6 bases and J by 0 bases, leaving 18 bases between them. The CDR3 loop is CASSPWITGDSNQPQHF. CDR3 in DNA: TGTGCCAGTAGCCCGTGGATCACAGGAGATAGCAATCAGCCCCAGCATTTT.

This chain links TRBV7-2 with TRBJ1-4; D is perhaps TRBD1 (5 bases). The germline CDR1 and CDR2 sequences are SGHTA and FQGNSA. The CDR3 contains 14 residues. Trimming pared 2 bases from V and 4 bases from J, leaving 8 bases between. CDR3 in amino acids: CASSLRGVNEKLFF. The CDR3 nucleotides are TGTGCCAGCAGCTTACGGGGGGTTAATGAAAAACTGTTTTTT.

The V call is TRBV2, the J call TRBJ1-6; the match to TRBD1 covers 11 bases. There are 15 residues in the CDR3. Trimming cost V 3 bases and J 8 bases; bases outside gene matches: 3. CDR1 and CDR2 (germline): SNHLY, FYNNEI. The CDR3 region is CASSDMGQGDSPLHF. CDR3 DNA: TGTGCCAGCAGTGATATGGGACAGGGGGATTCACCCCTCCACTTT.

The chain uses TRBV3-1 (or the pseudogene TRBV3-2) and TRBJ2-7, with a tentative D call TRBD2 (5 bases). The CDR3 contains 12 residues. Germline assignment: CDR1 LGHDT and CDR2 YNNKEL (reference sequence). Deletions cut 1 base from V and 9 bases from J, with 10 bases between. The CDR3 DNA sequence: TGTGCCAGCAGCCAAGTTAGCGCCCGGCAGTACTTC. This gives the protein CASSQVSARQYF.

V is TRBV9 and J is TRBJ2-1, with TRBD2 matching 8 bases. The CDR3 loop spans 14 amino acids. Germline-derived CDR1 and CDR2 are SGDLS and YYNGEE. Unmatched junction bases numbered 1, after V lost 4 bases and J lost 1 base. The CDR3 here is CASSSGGSYNEQFF. CDR3 sequence (DNA): TGTGCCAGCAGCTCGGGAGGGTCCTACAATGAGCAGTTCTTC.

This clone was counted ten times or more. The J gene is TRBJ2-1, the V gene TRBV7-9; the match to TRBD2 covers 7 bases. The V and J ends lost 5 bases and 0 bases, in that order; junction bases with no gene match: 7. Germline values: CDR1 SEHNR, CDR2 FQNEAQ (reference sequence). CDR3 length equals 16 residues. The CDR3 DNA sequence: TGTGCCAGCAGCAGCTTCACGGGAGGCTCCTACAATGAGCAGTTCTTC. Its protein is CASSSFTGGSYNEQFF. Supplemented by reference TRBV7-9 and TRBJ2-1, the full variable domain reads DTGVSQNPRHKITKRGQNVTFRCDPISEHNRLYWYRQTLGQGPEFLTYFQNEAQLEKSRLLSDRFSAERPKGSFSTLEIQRTEQGDSAMYLCASSSFTGGSYNEQFFGPGTRLTVL.

The chain uses TRBV7-9 and TRBJ2-1, with D perhaps matching TRBD2 (6 bases). The CDR3 sequence is 15 residues long. The germline V and J ends were trimmed by 1 base and 7 bases, with 14 bases remaining between them. Germline V gene lookup returns CDR1 SEHNR and CDR2 FQNEAQ (reference sequence). The CDR3: CASSLEGGALNEQFF. The CDR3, as DNA: TGTGCCAGCAGCTTAGAGGGCGGGGCCTTAAATGAGCAGTTCTTC. Based on the CDR3 plus reference TRBV7-9 and TRBJ2-1, the full variable domain is DTGVSQNPRHKITKRGQNVTFRCDPISEHNRLYWYRQTLGQGPEFLTYFQNEAQLEKSRLLSDRFSAERPKGSFSTLEIQRTEQGDSAMYLCASSLEGGALNEQFFGPGTRLTVL.

The chain recombines TRBV30 with TRBJ2-7; a weak D match, TRBD2 (5 bases). This CDR3 has 13 amino acids. The ends were cut back, 2 bases at V and 3 bases at J, with 11 bases in the middle. CDR1 and CDR2 from the germline V gene are GTSNPN and SVGIG (reference sequence). The CDR3 region is CAWSFSGVYEQYF. The DNA for the CDR3 is TGTGCCTGGAGTTTCTCCGGGGTCTACGAGCAGTACTTC.

The chain is built from TRBV7-2 and TRBJ2-3; D call uncertain. V was clipped by 2 bases and J by 5 bases, with 8 bases between them. From germline, CDR1 is SGHTA and CDR2 FQGNSA. The CDR3 is made up of 13 amino acids. The DNA of the CDR3 is TGTGCCAGCAGCTTAAGAGGTGTAGATACGCAGTATTTT. Residues: CASSLRGVDTQYF.

V is TRBV19 and J is TRBJ1-1, with D perhaps matching TRBD1 (5 bases). Germline V lookup: CDR1 LNHDA, CDR2 SQIVND (reference sequence). Trimming left V 5 bases short and J 1 base short, with 8 bases between. The CDR3 covers 13 residues. This CDR3 reads CASSFTGNTEAFF. Here the CDR3 DNA reads TGTGCCAGTAGTTTTACAGGGAACACTGAAGCTTTCTTT.

The chain carries TRBV29-1 and TRBJ1-4, with D possibly matching TRBD1 (5 bases). The CDR3 totals 13 residues. Germline V gene lookup returns CDR1 SQVTM and CDR2 ANQGSEA. Trimming pared 6 bases from V and 6 bases from J, leaving 14 bases between. CDR3 amino acids: CSVVGAGDEKLFF. Written as DNA, the CDR3 is TGCAGCGTGGTGGGCGCGGGGGATGAAAAACTGTTTTTT. The variable domain in full, completed from reference TRBV29-1 and TRBJ1-4, reads SAVISQKPSRDICQRGTSLTIQCQVDSQVTMMFWYRQQPGQSLTLIATANQGSEATYESGFVIDKFPISRPNLTFSTLTVSNMSPEDSSIYLCSVVGAGDEKLFFGSGTQLSVL.

The rearrangement uses TRBV28 and TRBJ1-3; 7 nucleotides line up with TRBD1. V trimming: 2 bases; J trimming: 3 bases; junction bases outside the gene matches: 4. Germline V gene data show CDR1 as MDHEN and CDR2 as SYDVKM. The CDR3 is made up of 15 amino acids. CDR3 sequence reads: CASSLPGGGGNTIYF. The CDR3 DNA follows: TGTGCCAGCAGTTTACCAGGGGGTGGTGGAAACACCATATATTTT. Based on the CDR3 plus reference TRBV28 and TRBJ1-3, the full variable domain is DVKVTQSSRYLVKRTGEKVFLECVQDMDHENMFWYRQDPGLGLRLIYFSYDVKMKEKGDIPEGYSVSREKKERFSLILESASTNQTSMYLCASSLPGGGGNTIYFGEGSWLTVV.

This chain connects TRBV6-5 to TRBJ1-2; D possibly corresponds to TRBD1 (5 bases). This CDR3 region has 14 residues. Germline V CDR1 and CDR2: MNHEY, SVGAGI. Trimming left V 10 bases short and J 3 bases short, with 18 bases between. The chain's CDR3 is CATPRDFGDYGYTF. The CDR3 DNA is TGTGCCACCCCGAGGGACTTCGGGGACTATGGCTACACCTTC.

J is TRBJ1-3 and V is TRBV4-1; maybe TRBD1 (6 bases). Germline values: CDR1 MGHRA, CDR2 YSYEKL. Trimming took 6 bases from V and 7 from J, leaving 16 bases between them. CDR3 length equals 14 residues. CDR3 bases: TGCGCCAGCAGACCGGACAGTTTCCTGAACACCATATATTTT. It is translated as CASRPDSFLNTIYF.

This clone has only one observation. The rearrangement joins TRBV30 to TRBJ2-7; D may be TRBD1 (6 bases). Germline loops: CDR1 GTSNPN, CDR2 SVGIG (reference sequence). Trimming removed 2 bases at V and 0 bases at J, with 8 bases between. This CDR3 is 13 amino acids long. The CDR3 nucleotides read TGTGCCTGGAGTAACAGGGTCTCCTACGAGCAGTACTTC. This sequence encodes CAWSNRVSYEQYF.

A few counts support this clone. CDR3 DNA sequence: TGTGCCAGCAGCTTACGCACTAGCGGCTCCTACAATGAGCAGTTCTTC. This encodes CASSLRTSGSYNEQFF. This rearrangement joins TRBV5-4 to TRBJ2-1; 8 nucleotides align to TRBD2. The J segment lost 0 bases and the V segment lost 2 bases, leaving 4 bases of the junction unmatched. This CDR3 has 16 residues. Germline V gene sequence: CDR1 SGHNT, CDR2 YYREEE (reference sequence).

CDR3 loop: CASSVDRDSAPEQYF. Written as DNA, the CDR3 is TGTGCCAGCAGTGTTGACCGGGATTCCGCCCCCGAGCAGTACTTC. The chain combines TRBV2 with TRBJ2-7; D perhaps matches TRBD2 (5 bases). The CDR3 consists of 15 residues. The V end was cut by 4 bases, the J end by 6 bases, with 19 bases between. Germline V gene data show CDR1 as SNHLY and CDR2 as FYNNEI. Full variable domain (missing parts from reference TRBV2 and TRBJ2-7): EPEVTQTPSHQVTQMGQEVILRCVPISNHLYFYWYRQILGQKVEFLVSFYNNEISEKSEIFDDQFSVERPDGSNFTLKIRSTKLEDSAMYFCASSVDRDSAPEQYFGPGTRLTVT.

This chain connects TRBV6-2 or TRBV6-3 to TRBJ1-2; D gene unclear. This CDR3 region has 14 residues. The germline V gene encodes CDR1 MNHEY and CDR2 SVGEGT. V lost 2 bases to trimming and J lost 6 bases, with 13 bases between them. CDR3 protein: CASSYEGLRHGYTF. CDR3 DNA sequence: TGTGCCAGCAGTTACGAGGGCCTGAGGCATGGCTACACCTTC.

The chain links TRBV19 to TRBJ1-1; 7 bases are a match to TRBD1. The CDR3 spans 16 residues. Germline values: CDR1 LNHDA, CDR2 SQIVND (reference sequence). Trimming cost V 6 bases and J 5 bases; bases outside gene matches: 15. Here the CDR3 DNA reads TGTGCCAGTAGCCGCTCCCCCTTCTTGACAGGGACTGAAGCTTTCTTT. Amino acid sequence: CASSRSPFLTGTEAFF.

This chain uses TRBV12-5 with TRBJ2-3; 7 positions match TRBD1. This CDR3 is built from 14 residues. J lost 5 bases, V lost 6 bases, and 8 bases had no gene match. The germline gives CDR1 LGHNT, CDR2 FRNRAP. The CDR3 bases are TGTGCTAGTGGCACAACCGACAGGGTAGATACGCAGTATTTT. Its protein product is CASGTTDRVDTQYF.

The rearrangement joins TRBV15 to TRBJ2-5, with 8 bases aligning to TRBD1. There are 15 residues in the CDR3. The germline CDR1 and CDR2 sequences are LNHNV and YYDKDF (reference sequence). The V segment lost 0 bases and the J segment 2 bases; nucleotides outside the gene matches: 2. The CDR3 DNA reads as TGTGCCACCAGCAGAGACAGGGGGCCTCAAGAGACCCAGTACTTC. The encoded protein is CATSRDRGPQETQYF.

The CDR3 coding sequence is TGCGCCAGCAGCCAAGGGGGACTTCCAGGGACCCAGTACTTC. Amino acids: CASSQGGLPGTQYF. This rearrangement joins TRBV4-1 to TRBJ2-5, with TRBD2 as a possible D gene (6 bases). The CDR3 has 14 residues. Deletions cut 1 base from V and 7 bases from J, with 13 bases between. Germline V CDR1 and CDR2: MGHRA, YSYEKL.

The chain combines TRBV18 with TRBJ1-5; a weak D match, TRBD1 (5 bases). Germline V gives CDR1 KGHSH, CDR2 LQKENI. The CDR3 extends over 15 amino acids. V was trimmed by 2 bases and J by 2 bases, leaving 10 bases between them. CDR3 in amino acids: CASSPSGGRNQPQHF. In DNA form, the CDR3 reads TGTGCCAGCTCACCAAGCGGGGGTCGCAATCAGCCCCAGCATTTT.

DNA of the CDR3: TGTGCCGGGGGCGTGGGTTACTATAATTCACCCCTCCACTTT. Its protein product is CAGGVGYYNSPLHF. The chain couples TRBV2 to TRBJ1-6; a possible D gene is TRBD1 (6 bases). V was cut by 11 bases and J by 3 bases, with 14 bases left in between. The CDR3 has 14 amino acids. Germline CDR1 is SNHLY and CDR2 is FYNNEI.

The chain uses TRBV21-1 and TRBJ2-7; the table names TRBD2, a call not compared with the DNA. TRBV21-1 is described as a pseudogene. The CDR3 spans 15 residues. The CDR3 spells CASSKAPSGRFEQYF. For the CDR3, the DNA is TGTGCCAGCAGCAAAGCGCCTAGCGGGAGGTTCGAGCAGTACTTC.